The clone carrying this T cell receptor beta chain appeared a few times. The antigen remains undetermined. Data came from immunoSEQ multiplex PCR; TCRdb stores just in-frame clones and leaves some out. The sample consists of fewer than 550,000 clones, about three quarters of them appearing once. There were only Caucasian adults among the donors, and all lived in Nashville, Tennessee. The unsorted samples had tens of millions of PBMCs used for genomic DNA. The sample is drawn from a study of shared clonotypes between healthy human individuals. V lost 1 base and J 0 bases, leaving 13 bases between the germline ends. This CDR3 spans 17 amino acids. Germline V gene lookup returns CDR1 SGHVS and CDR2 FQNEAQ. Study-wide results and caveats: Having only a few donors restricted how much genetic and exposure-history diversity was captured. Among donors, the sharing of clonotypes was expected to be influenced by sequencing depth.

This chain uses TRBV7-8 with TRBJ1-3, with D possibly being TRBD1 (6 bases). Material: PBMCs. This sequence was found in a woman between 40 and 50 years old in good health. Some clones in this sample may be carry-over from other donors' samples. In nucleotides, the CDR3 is TGTGCCAGCAGCTTAGGCGGGAAGGGGGACTCTGGAAACACCATATATTTT. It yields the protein CASSLGGKGDSGNTIYF.